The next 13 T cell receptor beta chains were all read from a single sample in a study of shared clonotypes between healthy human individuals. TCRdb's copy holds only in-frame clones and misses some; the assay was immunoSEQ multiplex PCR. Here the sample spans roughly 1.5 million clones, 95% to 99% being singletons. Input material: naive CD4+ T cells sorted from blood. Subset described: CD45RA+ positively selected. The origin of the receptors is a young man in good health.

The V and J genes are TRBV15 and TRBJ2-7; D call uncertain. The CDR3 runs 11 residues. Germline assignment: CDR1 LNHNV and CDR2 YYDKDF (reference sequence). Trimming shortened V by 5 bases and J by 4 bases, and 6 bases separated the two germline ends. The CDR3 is CATSVSYEQYF. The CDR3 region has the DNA TGTGCCACCAGCGTGTCGTACGAGCAGTACTTC. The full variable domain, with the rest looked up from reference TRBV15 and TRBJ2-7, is DAMVIQNPRYQVTQFGKPVTLSCSQTLNHNVMYWYQQKSSQAPKLLFHYYDKDFNNEADTPDNFQSRRPNTSFCFLDIRSPGLGDTAMYLCATSVSYEQYFGPGTRLTVT.

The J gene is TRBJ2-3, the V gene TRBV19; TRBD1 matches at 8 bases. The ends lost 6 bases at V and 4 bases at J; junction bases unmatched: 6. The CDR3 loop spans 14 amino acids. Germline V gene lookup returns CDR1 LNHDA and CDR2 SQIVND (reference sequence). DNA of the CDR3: TGTGCCAGTAGCCCGGACAGGGCTGCAGATACGCAGTATTTT. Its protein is CASSPDRAADTQYF.

For the CDR3, the DNA is TGTGCCAGCAGTTTCGGACAGGGTTCCGGCAATCAGCCCCAGCATTTT. Translating gives CASSFGQGSGNQPQHF. J is TRBJ1-5 and V is TRBV2, with TRBD1 matching over 8 bases. Germline trimming cut 5 bases from V and 2 bases from J; bases unmatched to any gene: 8. This CDR3 comprises 16 residues. CDR1 and CDR2 (germline): SNHLY, FYNNEI.

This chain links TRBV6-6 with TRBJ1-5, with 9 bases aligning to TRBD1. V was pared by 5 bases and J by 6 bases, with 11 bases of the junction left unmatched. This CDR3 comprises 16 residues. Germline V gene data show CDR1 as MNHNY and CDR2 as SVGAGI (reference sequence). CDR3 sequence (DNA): TGTGCCAGCAGTGACTACAGGGGGCGAGTGGGTCAGCCCCAGCATTTT. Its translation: CASSDYRGRVGQPQHF.

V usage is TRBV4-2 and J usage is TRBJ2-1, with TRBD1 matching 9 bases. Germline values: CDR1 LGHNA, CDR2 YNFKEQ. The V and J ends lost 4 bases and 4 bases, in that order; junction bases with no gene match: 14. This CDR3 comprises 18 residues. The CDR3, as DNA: TGTGCCAGCAGCCTCATGAGCCGACGCGGGACAGGGTACAATGAGCAGTTCTTC. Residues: CASSLMSRRGTGYNEQFF.

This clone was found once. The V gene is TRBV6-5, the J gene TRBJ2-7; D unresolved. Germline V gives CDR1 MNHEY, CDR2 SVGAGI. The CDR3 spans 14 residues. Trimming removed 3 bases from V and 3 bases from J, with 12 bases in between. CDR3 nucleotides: TGTGCCAGCAGTTATACCGAAAAAGACTACGAGCAGTACTTC. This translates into CASSYTEKDYEQYF.

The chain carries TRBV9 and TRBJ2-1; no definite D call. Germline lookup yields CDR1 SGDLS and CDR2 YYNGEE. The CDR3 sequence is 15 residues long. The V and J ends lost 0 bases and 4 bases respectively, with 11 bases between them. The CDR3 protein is CASSVEAYLYNEQFF. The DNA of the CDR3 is TGTGCCAGCAGCGTAGAAGCTTACTTGTACAATGAGCAGTTCTTC.

The CDR3 region has the DNA TGTGCCAGTAGTATAGTGGCCTTCTCTATCGAGCAGTACTTC. It translates to CASSIVAFSIEQYF. V is TRBV19 and J is TRBJ2-7; no firm D call. V lost 1 base and J 6 bases, leaving 13 bases between the germline ends. CDR1 is LNHDA, CDR2 SQIVND, per germline (reference sequence). The CDR3 consists of 14 residues.

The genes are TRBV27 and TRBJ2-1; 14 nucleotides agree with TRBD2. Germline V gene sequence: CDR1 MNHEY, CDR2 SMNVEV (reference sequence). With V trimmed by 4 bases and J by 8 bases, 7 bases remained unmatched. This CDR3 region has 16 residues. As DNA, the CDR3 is TGTGCCAGCAGTTCCCGGGGACTAGCGGGAGTTCATGAGCAGTTCTTC. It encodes CASSSRGLAGVHEQFF.

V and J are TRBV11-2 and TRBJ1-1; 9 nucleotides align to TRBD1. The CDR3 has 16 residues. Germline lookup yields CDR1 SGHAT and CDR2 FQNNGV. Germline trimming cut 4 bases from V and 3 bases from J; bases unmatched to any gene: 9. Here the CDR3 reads CASSSDRGFRHTEAFF. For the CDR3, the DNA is TGTGCCAGCAGCTCTGACAGGGGGTTTAGGCACACTGAAGCTTTCTTT.

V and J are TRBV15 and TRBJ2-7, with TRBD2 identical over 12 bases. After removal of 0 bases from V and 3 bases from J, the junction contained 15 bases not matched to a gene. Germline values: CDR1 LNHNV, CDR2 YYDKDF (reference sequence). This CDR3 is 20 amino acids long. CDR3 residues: CATSREPLTSGSKLIYEQYF. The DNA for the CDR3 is TGTGCCACCAGCAGAGAGCCCTTGACTAGCGGGAGTAAACTAATCTACGAGCAGTACTTC.

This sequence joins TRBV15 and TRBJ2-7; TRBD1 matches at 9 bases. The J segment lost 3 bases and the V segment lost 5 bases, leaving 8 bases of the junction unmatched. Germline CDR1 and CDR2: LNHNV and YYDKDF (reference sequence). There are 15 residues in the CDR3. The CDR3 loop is CATSPSPDRGYEQYF. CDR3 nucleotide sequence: TGTGCCACCAGCCCATCCCCGGACAGGGGCTACGAGCAGTACTTC.

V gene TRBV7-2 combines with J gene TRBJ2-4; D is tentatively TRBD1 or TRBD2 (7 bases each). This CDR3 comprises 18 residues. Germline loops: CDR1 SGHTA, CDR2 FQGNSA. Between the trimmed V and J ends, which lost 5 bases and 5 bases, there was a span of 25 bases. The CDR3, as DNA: TGTGCCAGCAGCCCAGTGGCAGGGGGGGCGCCGAGTGAAAACATTCAGTACTTC. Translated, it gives CASSPVAGGAPSENIQYF.